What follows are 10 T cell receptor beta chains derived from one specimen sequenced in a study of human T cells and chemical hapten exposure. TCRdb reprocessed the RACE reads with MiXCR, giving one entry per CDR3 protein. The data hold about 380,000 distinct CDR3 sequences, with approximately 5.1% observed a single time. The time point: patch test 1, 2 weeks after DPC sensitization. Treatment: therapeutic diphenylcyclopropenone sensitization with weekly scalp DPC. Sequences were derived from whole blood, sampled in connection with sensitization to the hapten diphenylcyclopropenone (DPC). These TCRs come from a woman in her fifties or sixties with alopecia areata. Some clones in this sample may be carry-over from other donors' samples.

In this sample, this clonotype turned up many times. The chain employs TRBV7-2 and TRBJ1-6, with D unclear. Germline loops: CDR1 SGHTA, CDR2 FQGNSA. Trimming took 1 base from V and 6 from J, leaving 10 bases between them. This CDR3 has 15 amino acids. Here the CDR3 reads CASSLVEGANSPLHF. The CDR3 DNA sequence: TGTGCCAGCAGCTTAGTTGAAGGAGCTAATTCACCCCTCCACTTT.

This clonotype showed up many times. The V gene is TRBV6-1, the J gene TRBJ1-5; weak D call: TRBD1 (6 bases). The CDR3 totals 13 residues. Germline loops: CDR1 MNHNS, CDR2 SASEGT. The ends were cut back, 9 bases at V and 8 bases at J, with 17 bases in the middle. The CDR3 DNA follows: TGTGCCAGGGCGACAGGCTTGGGTGAGCCCCAGCATTTT. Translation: CARATGLGEPQHF.

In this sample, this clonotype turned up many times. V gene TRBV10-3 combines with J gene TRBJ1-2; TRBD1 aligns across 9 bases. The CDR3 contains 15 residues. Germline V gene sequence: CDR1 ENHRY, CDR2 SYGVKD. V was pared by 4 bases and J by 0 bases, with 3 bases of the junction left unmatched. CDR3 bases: TGTGCCATCAGTGTCGGGACAGGGTCTAACTATGGCTACACCTTC. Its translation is CAISVGTGSNYGYTF.

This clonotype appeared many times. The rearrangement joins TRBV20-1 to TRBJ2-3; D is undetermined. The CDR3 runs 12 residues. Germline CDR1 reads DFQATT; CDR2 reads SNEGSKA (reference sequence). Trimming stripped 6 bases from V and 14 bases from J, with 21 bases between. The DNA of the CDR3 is TGCAGTGCGACCGATGGACGGCCCACAGTGTATTTT. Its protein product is CSATDGRPTVYF.

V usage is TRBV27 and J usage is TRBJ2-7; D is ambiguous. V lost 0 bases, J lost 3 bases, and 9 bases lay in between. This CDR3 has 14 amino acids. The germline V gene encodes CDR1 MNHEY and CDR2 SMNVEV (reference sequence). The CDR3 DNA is TGTGCCAGCAGTTTATCAAACCGATACTACGAGCAGTACTTC. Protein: CASSLSNRYYEQYF.

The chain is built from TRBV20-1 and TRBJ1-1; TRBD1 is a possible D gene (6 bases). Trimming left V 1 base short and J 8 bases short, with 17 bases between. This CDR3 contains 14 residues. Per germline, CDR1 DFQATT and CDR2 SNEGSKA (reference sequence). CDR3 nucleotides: TGCAGTGCTAGAGTACCCCCGGGACAAAGGGAAGCTTTCTTT. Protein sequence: CSARVPPGQREAFF.

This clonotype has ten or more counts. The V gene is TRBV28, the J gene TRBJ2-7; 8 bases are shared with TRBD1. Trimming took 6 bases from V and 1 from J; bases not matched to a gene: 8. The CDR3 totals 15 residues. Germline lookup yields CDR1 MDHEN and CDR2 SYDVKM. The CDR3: CASSRGQVGSYEQYF. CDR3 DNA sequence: TGTGCCAGCAGCCGGGGACAGGTGGGGTCCTACGAGCAGTACTTC. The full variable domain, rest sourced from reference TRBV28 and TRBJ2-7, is DVKVTQSSRYLVKRTGEKVFLECVQDMDHENMFWYRQDPGLGLRLIYFSYDVKMKEKGDIPEGYSVSREKKERFSLILESASTNQTSMYLCASSRGQVGSYEQYFGPGTRLTVT.

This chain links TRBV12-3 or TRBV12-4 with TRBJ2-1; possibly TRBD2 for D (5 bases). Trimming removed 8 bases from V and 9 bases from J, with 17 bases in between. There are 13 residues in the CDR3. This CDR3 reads CASSTGPGGEQFF. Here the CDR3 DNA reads TGTGCCAGCTCCACCGGGCCTGGAGGTGAGCAGTTCTTC.

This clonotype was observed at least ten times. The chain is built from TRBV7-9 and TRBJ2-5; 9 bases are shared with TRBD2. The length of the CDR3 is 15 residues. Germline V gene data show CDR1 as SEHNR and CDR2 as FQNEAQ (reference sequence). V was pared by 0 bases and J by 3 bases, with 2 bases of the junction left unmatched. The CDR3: CASSLAWTSEETQYF. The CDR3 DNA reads TGTGCCAGCAGCTTAGCCTGGACTAGCGAAGAGACCCAGTACTTC.

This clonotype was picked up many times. CDR3 sequence (DNA): TGCAGCGTTGAGGCGGTGGGAGGAACTGAAGCTTTCTTT. Translation: CSVEAVGGTEAFF. The V gene is TRBV29-1, the J gene TRBJ1-1; D is unclear. The ends were cut back, 3 bases at V and 5 bases at J, with 13 bases in the middle. CDR1 is SQVTM, CDR2 ANQGSEA, per germline. The CDR3 contains 13 residues.